This T cell receptor (beta chain) derives from a study of cytomegalovirus exposure and HLA in healthy donors. Regarding the study as a whole: Presence/absence analyses assumed roughly uniform sequencing depth across donors. In a later analysis, a missense DCLRE1C variant was linked to TCR beta V- and J-gene trimming.

As concerns this clone: What it recognizes is unknown.

13 Jbeta primers and 60 Vbeta primers were used for the PCR. Measured with immunoSEQ multiplex PCR; TCRdb has only the in-frame clones, and not every one. This sample carries 60,000 or so clones, around 68% of them seen once, and the ten largest clones take 20% to 30%. The germline gives CDR1 SGHVS, CDR2 FQNEAQ. After removal of 2 bases from V and 4 bases from J, the junction contained 6 bases not matched to a gene. CDR3 length: 16 residues. The receptor's source is a man between 50 and 59 years old in good health and CMV-seropositive. V is TRBV7-8 and J is TRBJ1-5, with 9 bases identical to TRBD1. Sequencing input: PBMCs. CDR3 residues: CASSLIFGTGNQPQHF. DNA of the CDR3: TGTGCCAGCAGCTTAATCTTCGGGACAGGGAATCAGCCCCAGCATTTT.